These T cell receptor beta chains were read from a single sample in a study of cytomegalovirus exposure and HLA in healthy donors. The assay was immunoSEQ multiplex PCR, and TCRdb's table has in-frame clones only and misses some. The sample has about 110,000 clones, approximately 82% seen once. The sample was PBMCs. The origin of the receptors is a man under 40 in good health and CMV-seropositive. Each CDR3 is given with its conserved first and last residue. A D gene is named only where the DNA matches it firmly. Only part of the rows carry a size: once, few, many, or a class if the clone is expanded.

TRBV18	-	TRBJ1-5	few	TGTGCCAGCTCACCCGAGGCAGGGGAAGCGACCCAGCATTTT	CASSPEAGEATQHF
TRBV15	-	TRBJ1-6	-	TGTGCCACCAGCAGAGACCCCAGGGCAGACGGTTCACCCCTCCACTTT	CATSRDPRADGSPLHF
TRBV19	TRBD2	TRBJ2-2	-	TGTGCCAGTAGTATAGATCACGGCCTTAGCGGGAGAGATACCGGGGAGCTGTTTTTT	CASSIDHGLSGRDTGELFF
TRBV7-2	-	TRBJ2-7	-	TGTGCCAGCAGCTTAGTCTCTCGGGGGATAGAGCAGTACTTC	CASSLVSRGIEQYF
TRBV6-5	-	TRBJ1-1	-	TGTGCCAGCAGTGTACACCCGGGGTCTGAAGCTTTCTTT	CASSVHPGSEAFF
TRBV20-1	-	TRBJ1-1	-	TGCAGTGCTAGAGGAGGGACTGAAGCTTTCTTT	CSARGGTEAFF
TRBV10-2	-	TRBJ2-5	few	TGCGCCAGCAACCGACTGCCCCAGTACTTC	CASNRLPQYF
TRBV7-6	-	TRBJ1-5	-	TGTGCCAGCAGCAAGCTTATGGGGCAGGATAGCAATCAGCCCCAGCATTTT	CASSKLMGQDSNQPQHF
TRBV9	-	TRBJ1-3	-	TGTGCCAGCAGCGAGGAGGGCTTTGTTCCCGGAAACACCATATATTTT	CASSEEGFVPGNTIYF
TRBV5-4	-	TRBJ1-1	-	TGTGCCAGCAGCTTGGCCGGGATGAACACTGAAGCTTTCTTT	CASSLAGMNTEAFF
TRBV28	-	TRBJ2-7	-	TGTGCCAGCAGTCTCAGCAGGAACGAGCAGTACTTC	CASSLSRNEQYF
TRBV28	TRBD1	TRBJ1-1	-	TGTGCCAGCAGACGACAGGGAAACACTGAAGCTTTCTTT	CASRRQGNTEAFF
TRBV6-1	-	TRBJ2-1	-	TGTGCCAGCAGTGCCCAGGCTGCGGGGAATGAGCAGTTCTTC	CASSAQAAGNEQFF
TRBV7-9	TRBD1	TRBJ1-3	few	TGTGCCAGCAGCTTGATGGACAGGCGAGGAAACACCATATATTTT	CASSLMDRRGNTIYF
TRBV5-4	-	TRBJ1-3	few	TGTGCCAGCAGCTTGGTGGCGGGGGCCCCTGGAAACACCATATATTTT	CASSLVAGAPGNTIYF
TRBV19	-	TRBJ1-1	-	TGTGCCAGTAGTATAGCCGTCGAGGTCAGCGAAGCTTTCTTT	CASSIAVEVSEAFF
TRBV27	-	TRBJ1-5	-	TGTGCCAGCAGGAGAGCCGGGACTGCCAGCAATCAGCCCCAGCATTTT	CASRRAGTASNQPQHF
TRBV30	TRBD2	TRBJ2-5	-	TGTGCCTGGGCGACAGCGGGAGGGCCGGGAACCCAGTACTTC	CAWATAGGPGTQYF
TRBV5-1	TRBD1	TRBJ1-1	-	TGCGCCAGCAGCTTGGGGGACAGGGGGAACACTGAAGCTTTCTTT	CASSLGDRGNTEAFF
TRBV6-4	TRBD2	TRBJ2-1	-	TGTGCCAGCAGACGAACTAGCGGGGGGGCCTATGAGCAGTTCTTC	CASRRTSGGAYEQFF
TRBV11-2	TRBD1	TRBJ1-5	-	TGTGCCAGCAGCCCTTCCGGGACAGGGGCATTACGGCAGCCCCAGCATTTT	CASSPSGTGALRQPQHF
TRBV5-4	TRBD1	TRBJ1-1	-	TGTGCCAGCAGCTTCAAAAAGGGGGCTGACACTGAAGCTTTCTTT	CASSFKKGADTEAFF
TRBV18	-	TRBJ2-7	few	TGTGCCAGCTCACCCGACAGCTACGAGCAGTACTTC	CASSPDSYEQYF
TRBV27	-	TRBJ1-4	-	TGTGCCAGCAGTTTCGGGACACGAAATGAAAAACTGTTTTTT	CASSFGTRNEKLFF
TRBV6-5	TRBD1	TRBJ1-5	-	TGTGCCAGCAGGACAGGGGGAGACGGTCAGCCCCAGCATTTT	CASRTGGDGQPQHF
TRBV7-2	-	TRBJ1-1	-	TGTGCCAGCAGCAAAGCGTCGGGGAACACTGAAGCTTTCTTT	CASSKASGNTEAFF
TRBV30	TRBD1	TRBJ1-5	-	TGTGCCTGGAGTGTACGAGGACAGGCTTATCAGCCCCAGCATTTT	CAWSVRGQAYQPQHF
TRBV4-2	TRBD1	TRBJ1-2	-	TGTGCCAGCAGCCGGGACAGGGACCTTAACTATGGCTACACCTTC	CASSRDRDLNYGYTF
TRBV6-5	TRBD1	TRBJ1-4	-	TGTGCCAGCAGTTGGGGACAGGGGACTAATGAAAAACTGTTTTTT	CASSWGQGTNEKLFF
TRBV6-1	-	TRBJ1-5	-	TGTGCCAGCAGTGATAGGGGGGGCCGAGGTCAGCCCCAGCATTTT	CASSDRGGRGQPQHF
TRBV5-1	TRBD1	TRBJ1-2	-	TGCGCCAGCAGCTCCGGATCGGGACAGAACTATGGCTACACCTTC	CASSSGSGQNYGYTF
TRBV27	TRBD1	TRBJ2-3	-	TGTGCCAGCAGACTAACAGGGGGCGGGGATACGCAGTATTTT	CASRLTGGGDTQYF
TRBV7-6	TRBD2	TRBJ2-6	-	TGTGCCAGCAGCCAGCGGGGTTCCGGGGCCAACGTCCTGACTTTC	CASSQRGSGANVLTF
TRBV9	TRBD1	TRBJ1-1	-	TGTGCCAGCAGCGTATCCGACCCGGACAGGGTCCCGTCGGCTTTCTTT	CASSVSDPDRVPSAFF
TRBV18	-	TRBJ1-6	-	TGTGCCAGCTCACCACAGCCTCACTATAATTCACCCCTCCACTTT	CASSPQPHYNSPLHF
TRBV2	TRBD1	TRBJ1-5	-	TGCGCCAGCAGTAGGGACAGGGCCGGACTTGAGGGCAATCAGCCCCAGCATTTT	CASSRDRAGLEGNQPQHF
TRBV6-5	-	TRBJ2-3	-	TGTGCCAGCAGTTACGGTCCCACAGTGGATACGCAGTATTTT	CASSYGPTVDTQYF
TRBV30	TRBD1	TRBJ1-1	-	TGTGCCTGGGAGGACAGGGGGCGCGGGAACACTGAAGCTTTCTTT	CAWEDRGRGNTEAFF
TRBV27	-	TRBJ1-6	-	TGTGCCAGCAGTCGCCGGGACACCAATTCACCCCTCCACTTT	CASSRRDTNSPLHF
TRBV5-4	-	TRBJ2-7	-	TGTGCCAGCAGCTTGGCTCCGAGACAGGACTACGAGCAGTACTTC	CASSLAPRQDYEQYF
TRBV28	TRBD1	TRBJ2-7	once	TGTGCCAGCAGTTCAGGGACAGGGGGCGTCTACGAGCAGTACTTC	CASSSGTGGVYEQYF
TRBV10-3	TRBD1	TRBJ2-2	-	TGTGCCATCAGTGACGGGACAGGGTCTCTCGGGGAGCTGTTTTTT	CAISDGTGSLGELFF
TRBV4-1	TRBD1	TRBJ1-1	-	TGCGCCAGCAGGGACAGGGAGATGGATGAAGCTTTCTTT	CASRDREMDEAFF
TRBV6-5	-	TRBJ2-5	few	TGTGCCACCGGACTTGGCCAAGAGACCCAGTACTTC	CATGLGQETQYF
TRBV27	-	TRBJ1-2	-	TGTGCCAGCAGCCCCTATCCGTTGACAGAGACAAACTATGGCTACACCTTC	CASSPYPLTETNYGYTF
TRBV29-1	-	TRBJ1-1	once	TGCAGCGTTGCGGGACATATGAACACTGAAGCTTTCTTT	CSVAGHMNTEAFF
TRBV5-4	TRBD1	TRBJ1-3	-	TGTGCCAGCAGCCCTAACAGGGGGGGCTCTGGAAACACCATATATTTT	CASSPNRGGSGNTIYF
TRBV5-5	TRBD1	TRBJ1-6	-	TGTGCCAGCAGCTCGACAGGGATCTGGTCCTATAATTCACCCCTCCACTTT	CASSSTGIWSYNSPLHF
TRBV19	-	TRBJ1-3	few	TGTGCCAGTATCCGGGACACGAGCTCTGGAAACACCATATATTTT	CASIRDTSSGNTIYF
TRBV6-1	TRBD2	TRBJ2-2	-	TGTGCCATCAAGACTAGCCTAAACACCGGGGAGCTGTTTTTT	CAIKTSLNTGELFF
TRBV28	-	TRBJ2-5	-	TGTGCCAGCAGAGCGTTGGGCGGGGCGGAAGAGACCCAGTACTTC	CASRALGGAEETQYF
TRBV25-1	-	TRBJ2-1	-	TGTGCCAGCAGTTTACGGACCGCCCGGGGTGAGCAGTTCTTC	CASSLRTARGEQFF
TRBV28	TRBD1	TRBJ2-1	-	TGTGCCAGCAGCTTAAATACGGACAGGGATGAGCAGTTCTTC	CASSLNTDRDEQFF
TRBV18	TRBD1	TRBJ1-6	-	TGTGCCAGCTCCCCTATACAGGGGTGGAGACCCCTCCACTTT	CASSPIQGWRPLHF
TRBV19	-	TRBJ2-7	-	TGTGCCAGTAGTCGGACTGTATCCTACGAGCAGTACTTC	CASSRTVSYEQYF